The clone carrying this T cell receptor (beta chain) came up once. Trimming removed 4 bases from V and 4 bases from J; junction bases left unmatched: 13. Germline CDR1 reads SGHDT; CDR2 reads YYEEEE. The length of the CDR3 is 17 residues. Per the study methods: Scientists estimated how many nucleated cells there were by amplifying reference gene primers. TCRdb's table, derived via immunoSEQ multiplex PCR, lists solely in-frame clones and lacks some. For V, J and clone size, that table is used; D and trimming come from the DNA. The sample contains fewer than 8,000 clones, about 88% of which appear only once. This record comes from a study of blood T cell repertoires in COVID-19. Across the study: Sources were T cells, B-cell-depleted T cells, or PBMCs; the material itself was cDNA or gDNA.

Sample: peripheral blood. The V gene is TRBV5-6, the J gene TRBJ2-5, with 10 bases that match TRBD1. The sequence derives from a man in his 70s with active COVID-19. This CDR3 reads CASSPAGRDRGGETQYF. The CDR3 DNA reads TGTGCCAGCAGCCCCGCTGGCAGGGACAGGGGTGGAGAGACCCAGTACTTC.